This is a list of T cell receptor beta chains from one sample in a study of T cell responses to AZD1222 COVID-19 vaccine. Repertoires were generated with immunoSEQ multiplex PCR, while TCRdb's copy carries only in-frame clones and drops some. The data hold approximately 120,000 clones, with 91% observed a single time. This material consisted of peripheral blood, taken on day 0 of AZD1222 vaccination. These receptors were taken from an adult in good health. Both conserved end residues are part of each CDR3. D genes are given only for firm matches. Expanded clones are given a class, and other clones once, few, many or no size at all.

j_call v_call clone_size d_call cdr3_aa cdr3_nt
TRBJ2-7 TRBV7-3 . TRBD1 CASSPDREGFHEQYF TGTGCCAGCAGCCCGGACAGGGAAGGTTTCCACGAGCAGTACTTC
TRBJ2-6 TRBV23-1 . . CASSRPIQGPLFGANVLTF TGCGCCAGCAGTCGCCCTATACAGGGACCCCTCTTTGGGGCCAACGTCCTGACTTTC
TRBJ1-6 TRBV7-8 . TRBD1 CASSSSRGSSYNSPLHF TGTGCCAGCAGCTCCAGCAGGGGGAGCTCCTATAATTCACCCCTCCACTTT
TRBJ2-5 TRBV5-1 . . CASRWSPYTETQYF TGCGCCAGCAGATGGTCGCCGTATACAGAGACCCAGTACTTC
TRBJ1-3 TRBV5-4 . . CASSLWEPSSGNTIYF TGTGCCAGCAGCTTGTGGGAGCCGAGCTCTGGAAACACCATATATTTT
TRBJ2-7 TRBV7-2 few . CASSLGRIGEQYF TGTGCCAGCAGCTTAGGTCGGATCGGCGAGCAGTACTTC
TRBJ2-7 TRBV14 . TRBD1 CASSQYGTGVSYEQYF TGTGCCAGCAGCCAGTATGGGACAGGGGTCTCCTACGAGCAGTACTTC
TRBJ1-1 TRBV6-1 . . CASSEVAGRGSAFF TGTGCCAGCAGTGAAGTTGCTGGCAGGGGTTCAGCTTTCTTT
TRBJ1-3 TRBV5-8 . . CASSIGSSGNTIYF TGTGCCAGCAGCATAGGGAGCTCTGGAAACACCATATATTTT
TRBJ1-2 TRBV7-9 . . CASSQTRGYTF TGTGCCAGCAGCCAGACACGGGGCTACACCTTC
TRBJ1-1 TRBV18 . . CASSSVSGALNTEAFF TGTGCCAGCTCCTCCGTATCAGGGGCTCTGAACACTGAAGCTTTCTTT
TRBJ2-4 TRBV7-8 . . CASSLISGPGIQYF TGTGCCAGCAGCTTAATCAGCGGGCCGGGCATTCAGTACTTC
TRBJ2-1 TRBV6-5 . . CASSYSQGRGKFF TGTGCCAGCAGTTACTCCCAGGGTAGGGGAAAGTTCTTC
TRBJ1-2 TRBV5-1 few . CASSRDGSDYGYTF TGCGCCAGCAGCCGCGACGGATCGGACTATGGCTACACCTTC
TRBJ1-6 TRBV30 . . CAWTGAGNSPLHF TGTGCCTGGACAGGGGCTGGTAATTCACCCCTCCACTTT
TRBJ1-1 TRBV27 . TRBD1 CASRGTGRVTEAFF TGTGCCAGCAGGGGGACAGGGCGGGTCACTGAAGCTTTCTTT
TRBJ1-2 TRBV27 . . CASSLGRNYGYTF TGTGCCAGCAGTTTGGGGAGGAACTATGGCTACACCTTC
TRBJ2-5 TRBV15 . . CATSRDSNQETQYF TGTGCCACCAGCAGAGATAGCAATCAAGAGACCCAGTACTTC
TRBJ2-2 TRBV6-6 . . CASNQRPGELFF TGTGCCAGCAATCAGAGGCCCGGGGAGCTGTTTTTT
TRBJ2-7 TRBV6-5 . TRBD1 CASSSLTGQQYF TGTGCCAGCAGTTCTTTGACAGGGCAGCAGTACTTC
TRBJ1-3 TRBV7-2 few TRBD1 CASSLHRDSGNTIYF TGTGCCAGCAGCCTGCACCGGGACAGTGGAAACACCATATATTTT
TRBJ1-1 TRBV24-1 . . CATRGSHNTEAFF TGTGCCACCAGGGGGTCCCATAACACTGAAGCTTTCTTT
TRBJ2-2 TRBV6-2/TRBV6-3 . . CASSLIDSIGELFF TGTGCCAGCAGCCTCATCGACTCTATCGGGGAGCTGTTTTTT
TRBJ2-1 TRBV19 . TRBD2 CASSTSGTSDNEQFF TGTGCCAGTAGTACCTCCGGGACTAGCGACAATGAGCAGTTCTTC
TRBJ1-2 TRBV5-4 . TRBD1 CASSKDRIYGYTF TGTGCCAGCAGCAAGGACAGGATCTATGGCTACACCTTC
TRBJ1-5 TRBV15 . TRBD1 CATSRETDRVSNQPQHF TGTGCCACCAGCAGGGAAACCGACAGGGTAAGCAATCAGCCCCAGCATTTT
TRBJ1-1 TRBV5-8 few . CASSLAPVNTEAFF TGTGCCAGCAGCCTCGCACCCGTGAACACTGAAGCTTTCTTT
TRBJ2-7 TRBV30 . . CAWSVVRREQYF TGTGCCTGGAGTGTAGTGAGACGCGAGCAGTACTTC
TRBJ1-2 TRBV4-2 . . CASSQEREDDPYGYTF TGTGCCAGCAGCCAAGAGAGGGAGGACGACCCCTATGGCTACACCTTC
TRBJ2-7 TRBV29-1 . TRBD1 CSVELPGQGYEQYF TGCAGCGTCGAATTACCGGGACAGGGCTACGAGCAGTACTTC
TRBJ1-1 TRBV5-6 . . CASSLVGGAEAFF TGTGCCAGCAGCTTGGTAGGGGGGGCCGAAGCTTTCTTT
TRBJ1-1 TRBV7-9 once . CASSLLPERMNTEAFF TGTGCCAGCAGCTTATTGCCGGAACGTATGAACACTGAAGCTTTCTTT
TRBJ1-1 TRBV9 . TRBD1 CASSGGGQATEAFF TGTGCCAGCAGCGGAGGAGGACAGGCCACTGAAGCTTTCTTT
TRBJ1-4 TRBV2 . TRBD1 CASSEVGRGTANEKLFF TGTGCCAGCAGTGAAGTAGGCAGGGGGACGGCTAATGAAAAACTGTTTTTT
TRBJ2-3 TRBV5-4 . . CASSLGGGADTQYF TGTGCCAGCAGCTTGGGGGGGGGCGCTGATACGCAGTATTTT
TRBJ1-6 TRBV3-1/TRBV3-2 . TRBD1 CASTTGGSSPLHF TGTGCCAGCACCACAGGGGGCAGTTCACCCCTCCACTTT
TRBJ2-7 TRBV5-1 few . CASSSGQQGYEQYF TGCGCCAGCAGCTCGGGTCAACAGGGCTACGAGCAGTACTTC
TRBJ2-7 TRBV6-5 . . CASTAGQSSYEQYF TGTGCCAGCACCGCCGGACAGAGCTCCTACGAGCAGTACTTC
TRBJ2-7 TRBV9 once . CASSDRDTSYEQYF TGTGCCAGCAGCGACCGGGACACCTCCTACGAGCAGTACTTC
TRBJ1-1 TRBV4-1 . TRBD1 CASRSQGATNTEAFF TGCGCCAGCAGATCACAGGGGGCAACGAACACTGAAGCTTTCTTT
TRBJ1-5 TRBV27 once TRBD1 CASSFFPPGDRSNQPQHF TGTGCCAGCAGTTTTTTTCCCCCCGGGGACAGAAGCAATCAGCCCCAGCATTTT
TRBJ2-7 TRBV4-1 few TRBD1 CASSKTGSYEQYF TGCGCCAGCAGCAAGACAGGGAGCTACGAGCAGTACTTC
TRBJ2-5 TRBV7-9 . . CASSYSQGETQYF TGTGCCAGCAGTTACTCACAGGGAGAGACCCAGTACTTC
TRBJ1-3 TRBV6-2/TRBV6-3 . . CASSRTLEPGNTIYF TGTGCCAGCAGTCGGACCCTGGAACCGGGAAACACCATATATTTT
TRBJ1-5 TRBV18 . TRBD1 CASSPPWDRASNQPQHF TGTGCCAGCTCACCACCGTGGGACAGGGCAAGCAATCAGCCCCAGCATTTT
TRBJ1-1 TRBV5-1 . . CASSLGSEAFF TGCGCCAGCAGCTTGGGATCTGAAGCTTTCTTT
TRBJ1-5 TRBV7-2 . TRBD1 CASSLWGTADQPQHF TGTGCCAGCAGCCTATGGGGGACAGCTGATCAGCCCCAGCATTTT
TRBJ2-7 TRBV9 few . CASSRGAGINEQYF TGTGCCAGCAGCCGCGGGGCAGGTATCAACGAGCAGTACTTC
TRBJ2-7 TRBV28 . . CASSFRLGHEQYF TGTGCCAGCAGTTTTCGTTTGGGCCACGAGCAGTACTTC
TRBJ1-5 TRBV18 . . CASSPDGLTPQHF TGTGCCAGCTCACCGGACGGCCTCACGCCCCAGCATTTT
TRBJ1-5 TRBV4-3 once . CASSQDWGGWQPQHF TGCGCCAGCAGCCAAGATTGGGGGGGCTGGCAGCCCCAGCATTTT
TRBJ2-5 TRBV6-2/TRBV6-3 . TRBD2 CASSTRTSGPPTQYF TGTGCCAGCAGTACCCGGACTAGCGGGCCCCCGACCCAGTACTTC
TRBJ2-5 TRBV12-5 . . CASGLVRQTTQETQYF TGTGCTAGTGGTTTGGTCCGGCAGACAACCCAAGAGACCCAGTACTTC